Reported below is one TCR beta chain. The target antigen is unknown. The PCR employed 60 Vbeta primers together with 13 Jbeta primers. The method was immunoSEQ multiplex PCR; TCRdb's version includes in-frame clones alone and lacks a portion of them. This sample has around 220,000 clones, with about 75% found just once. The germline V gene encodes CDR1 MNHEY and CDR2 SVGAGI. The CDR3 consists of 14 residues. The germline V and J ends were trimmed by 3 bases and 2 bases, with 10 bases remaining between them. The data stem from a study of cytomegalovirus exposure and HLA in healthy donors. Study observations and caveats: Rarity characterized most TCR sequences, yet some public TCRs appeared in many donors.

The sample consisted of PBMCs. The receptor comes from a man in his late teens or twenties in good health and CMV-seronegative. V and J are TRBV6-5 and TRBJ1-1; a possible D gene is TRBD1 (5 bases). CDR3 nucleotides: TGTGCCAGCAGTTATAGCACAGGAAACACTGAAGCTTTCTTT. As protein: CASSYSTGNTEAFF.